This TCR beta chain was sequenced for a study of blood T cells in healthy people across ages. Study findings and constraints: Long-lived and aged donors differed, with more naive CD4+ cells and higher diversity in the long-lived. Researchers deemed the diversity estimates from one million T cells underestimates.

It was with a sample-barcoded 5' primer and a J-beta primer mix that a second PCR of about 6 to 12 cycles was run. A template-switch adaptor containing 12 random nucleotides labeled each cDNA molecule. TCRdb independently ran MiXCR on the 5' RACE reads; one entry per CDR3 protein. The top ten clones hold 4% of a sample with roughly 1.5 million distinct CDR3 sequences, around 40% of them seen once. This clonotype was seen a handful of times. Its antigen is as yet unknown. The CDR3 runs to 14 residues. J was trimmed by 9 bases and V by 3 bases; bases with no gene match: 6. Germline-derived CDR1 and CDR2 are MNHEY and SMNVEV (reference sequence). Healthy Caucasians from Russia aged about 6 to 100 served as donors.

V gene TRBV27 combines with J gene TRBJ1-5; 9 bases agree with TRBD1. Sequencing input: blood. This receptor was taken from a woman aged 18-30 years in good health. The CDR3 reads CASSFTGGGRPQHF. Written as DNA, the CDR3 is TGTGCCAGCAGTTTCACAGGGGGCGGTCGGCCCCAGCATTTT.